The present T cell receptor (beta chain) was sequenced within a study of Tregs in tolerant kidney transplant recipients. In its sample, this clone was seen once. The antigen is undetermined. The protocol was immunoSEQ multiplex PCR, while the TCRdb copy is restricted to in-frame clones and leaves out a portion. The repertoire holds roughly 40,000 clones, around 95% seen once, with 0.3% to 0.4% in the top ten. Germline values: CDR1 SGHRS, CDR2 YFSETQ. Trimming took off 5 bases at V and 0 bases at J, with 9 bases between the two ends. CDR3 length: 14 residues. The chain combines TRBV5-1 with TRBJ2-1, with D perhaps being TRBD1 or TRBD2 (5 bases each). The TCR was taken from a human donor in good health. The material sequenced was Tregs from blood cultured with allogeneic cells. Written as DNA, the CDR3 is TGCGCCAGCAGTTTCGGGACCTCCTACAATGAGCAGTTCTTC. Translation: CASSFGTSYNEQFF.